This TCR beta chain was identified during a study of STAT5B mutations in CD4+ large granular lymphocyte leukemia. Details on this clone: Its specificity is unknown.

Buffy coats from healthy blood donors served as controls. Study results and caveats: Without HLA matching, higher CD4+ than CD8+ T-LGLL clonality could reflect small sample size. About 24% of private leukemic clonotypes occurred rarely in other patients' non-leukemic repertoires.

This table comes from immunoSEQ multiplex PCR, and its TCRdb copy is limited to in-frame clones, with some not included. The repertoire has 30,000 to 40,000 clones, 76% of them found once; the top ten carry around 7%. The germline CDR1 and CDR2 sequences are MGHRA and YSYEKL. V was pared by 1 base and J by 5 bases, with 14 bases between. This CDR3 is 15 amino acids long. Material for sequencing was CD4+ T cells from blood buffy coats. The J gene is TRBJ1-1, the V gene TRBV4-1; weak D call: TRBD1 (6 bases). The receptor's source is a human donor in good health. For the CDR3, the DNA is TGCGCCAGCAGCCAAGTGAAGGGGGAGTCTACTGAAGCTTTCTTT. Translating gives CASSQVKGESTEAFF.